The TCR beta chain described here comes from a study of blood T cell repertoires in COVID-19. Study-wide background: The study drew acute and convalescent COVID-19 samples from the United States, Italy and Spain. Sources were T cells, B-cell-depleted T cells, or PBMCs; the material itself was cDNA or gDNA.

Per the study methods: How many nucleated cells were present was estimated from reference gene primer amplification. Method: immunoSEQ multiplex PCR; TCRdb's copy keeps in-frame clones and lacks some. V, J and clone size derive from that table, while D and trimming were established from the DNA sequence. The repertoire holds 200,000 to 300,000 clones, with 88% as singletons. CDR1 and CDR2 from the germline V gene are ENHRY and SYGVKD. Between the trimmed V and J ends, which lost 2 bases and 1 base, there was a span of 10 bases. The CDR3 is made up of 15 amino acids. The rearrangement links TRBV10-3 to TRBJ2-3; D may be TRBD1 (6 bases). Sequenced input: peripheral blood. This clonotype originated in a man between 60 and 70 years old who had recovered from COVID-19. As DNA, the CDR3 is TGTGCCATCAGTGAGGGACAGTCCCGCACAGATACGCAGTATTTT. Protein sequence: CAISEGQSRTDTQYF.